This passage covers 22 T cell receptor beta chains from one sample sequenced in a study of PD-1 blockade in classical Hodgkin lymphoma. Repertoires were generated with immunoSEQ multiplex PCR, while TCRdb's copy carries only in-frame clones and drops some. This sample has some 93,000 clones, with 80% to 90% found just once. Exposure to brentuximab vedotin varied, and each patient had relapsed following autologous stem cell transplantation. This material consisted of peripheral blood mononuclear cells (PBMCs), taken before the second cycle of nivolumab. Receptors originate from a human donor with classical Hodgkin lymphoma.

Concerning this clone: This sample includes further DNA sequences coding for the same CDR3. The chain joins TRBV6-1 to TRBJ2-7; a weak D match, TRBD2 (5 bases). Trimming cost V 5 bases and J 3 bases, with 14 bases left between them. CDR1 and CDR2 (germline): MNHNS, SASEGT. CDR3 size: 14 residues. The CDR3 DNA follows: TGTGCCAGCAGTCCCTCCCTCGGAGGCTACGAGCAGTACTTC. This sequence encodes CASSPSLGGYEQYF.

The chain joins TRBV5-4 to TRBJ2-5; D remains unclear. Germline V gene data show CDR1 as SGHNT and CDR2 as YYREEE (reference sequence). Trimming left V 3 bases short and J 3 bases short, with 12 bases between. The CDR3 totals 14 residues. The CDR3 protein is CASSSLVGKETQYF. CDR3 bases: TGTGCCAGCAGCTCCCTAGTGGGTAAAGAGACCCAGTACTTC.

The rearrangement uses TRBV25-1 and TRBJ2-3; D is ambiguous. The germline gives CDR1 MGHDK, CDR2 SYGVNS. The CDR3 totals 13 residues. Deletions cut 7 bases from V and 5 bases from J, with 13 bases between. The CDR3 sequence: CASTSQPGDTQYF. In DNA, the CDR3 is TGTGCCAGCACCTCTCAGCCGGGAGATACGCAGTATTTT.

The chain carries TRBV27 and TRBJ1-6, with D unclear. This CDR3 region has 16 residues. Per germline, CDR1 MNHEY and CDR2 SMNVEV (reference sequence). V gave up 0 bases and J gave up 9 bases, with 15 bases separating them. CDR3 loop: CASSLSFQAYGSPLHF. In DNA form, the CDR3 reads TGTGCCAGCAGTTTATCGTTTCAGGCGTACGGTTCACCCCTCCACTTT.

This clone was seen more than once but under ten times. CDR3 DNA sequence: TGTGCCAGCAGCCCCGGACAGACAGCCTACGAGCAGTACTTC. Its protein is CASSPGQTAYEQYF. J is TRBJ2-7 and V is TRBV9; D might be TRBD1 (6 bases). The V end lost 4 bases, the J end lost 2 bases, and 13 bases lay between the germline ends. Germline CDR1 is SGDLS and CDR2 is YYNGEE. The CDR3 consists of 14 residues. The full variable domain, with the rest looked up from reference TRBV9 and TRBJ2-7, is DSGVTQTPKHLITATGQRVTLRCSPRSGDLSVYWYQQSLDQGLQFLIQYYNGEERAKGNILERFSAQQFPDLHSELNLSSLELGDSALYFCASSPGQTAYEQYFGPGTRLTVT.

This clone occurred once. The gene calls are TRBV5-1 and TRBJ2-1, with 9 bases aligning to TRBD1. With 3 bases clipped from V and 10 bases from J, the junction kept 5 bases outside the gene matches. The CDR3 spans 13 residues. Germline loops: CDR1 SGHRS, CDR2 YFSETQ. As DNA, the CDR3 is TGCGCCAGCAGCTCCGGGACAGGGTACGAGCAGTTCTTC. It codes for CASSSGTGYEQFF. The full variable domain, with the rest looked up from reference TRBV5-1 and TRBJ2-1, is KAGVTQTPRYLIKTRGQQVTLSCSPISGHRSVSWYQQTPGQGLQFLFEYFSETQRNKGNFPGRFSGRQFSNSRSEMNVSTLELGDSALYLCASSSGTGYEQFFGPGTRLTVL.

The sample holds a few counts of this clone. CDR3 nucleotide sequence: TGTGCCACAGATGGCTACACCTTC. It translates to CATDGYTF. This rearrangement joins TRBV7-9 to TRBJ1-2; D gene unclear. The germline V gene has CDR1 SEHNR and CDR2 FQNEAQ (reference sequence). V was trimmed by 10 bases and J by 6 bases, leaving 3 bases between them. The CDR3 loop spans 8 amino acids.

This clone showed up many times. The chain has TRBV5-1 and TRBJ2-7; D is unresolved. V was shortened by 4 bases and J by 6 bases, with 11 bases between the two germline ends. Germline assignment: CDR1 SGHRS and CDR2 YFSETQ. The CDR3 consists of 12 residues. The CDR3 reads CASSPHHGEQYF. The CDR3 nucleotides are TGCGCCAGCAGCCCCCATCACGGCGAGCAGTACTTC.

The chain joins TRBV19 to TRBJ2-2; TRBD1 is a possible D gene (6 bases). The CDR3 has 16 residues. V lost 10 bases and J lost 2, with 20 bases in between. CDR1 and CDR2 (germline): LNHDA, SQIVND (reference sequence). The CDR3 DNA follows: TGTGCCACCCGCCTAAAGGGACACCTAAACACCGGGGAGCTGTTTTTT. It encodes CATRLKGHLNTGELFF.

This chain links TRBV10-3 with TRBJ2-7, with TRBD2 matching over 9 bases. The CDR3 is 14 residues long. Germline-derived CDR1 and CDR2 are ENHRY and SYGVKD. V lost 4 bases to trimming and J lost 4 bases; unmatched junction nucleotides: 5. The CDR3 is CAISASSGGYEQYF. Here the CDR3 DNA reads TGTGCCATCAGTGCGAGTAGCGGGGGTTACGAGCAGTACTTC.

The V and J genes are TRBV15 and TRBJ1-1; no clear D gene. CDR1 LNHNV and CDR2 YYDKDF come from the germline V gene (reference sequence). Trimming pared 3 bases from V and 4 bases from J, leaving 15 bases between. This CDR3 region has 15 residues. CDR3 loop: CATSRTERVSTEAFF. In nucleotides, the CDR3 is TGTGCCACCAGCAGGACGGAAAGGGTGAGCACTGAAGCTTTCTTT.

This chain links TRBV10-1 with TRBJ2-3; 7 nucleotides match TRBD2. The V segment lost 0 bases and the J segment 10 bases; nucleotides outside the gene matches: 16. The CDR3 sequence is 17 residues long. Germline CDR1 is WNHNN and CDR2 is SYGVQD (reference sequence). The CDR3 DNA sequence: TGCGCCAGCAGTGAGTCTCCGCGGCGGGAGTACGACGGCTCGCAGTATTTT. Its protein product is CASSESPRREYDGSQYF.

The chain joins TRBV5-1 to TRBJ2-1; 9 bases line up with TRBD1. V shed 3 bases, J shed 6 bases, and the junction held 13 bases outside the gene matches. The CDR3 is 17 residues long. The germline V gene encodes CDR1 SGHRS and CDR2 YFSETQ. The CDR3 DNA reads TGCGCCAGCAGCTGCCCCCCCGGGACAGGGAACTGCAATGAGCAGTTCTTC. Protein sequence: CASSCPPGTGNCNEQFF.

This chain joins TRBV11-2 and TRBJ1-3, with D tentatively TRBD1 (6 bases). The CDR3 runs to 12 residues. Germline-derived CDR1 and CDR2 are SGHAT and FQNNGV. Trimming took 8 bases from V and 3 from J, leaving 8 bases between them. The CDR3 DNA reads TGTGCCAGCGGACAGCTTGGAAACACCATATATTTT. Encoded protein: CASGQLGNTIYF.

This clone was seen more than once but under ten times. The chain is built from TRBV10-3 and TRBJ2-1, with 7 bases aligning to TRBD1. Germline CDR1 reads ENHRY; CDR2 reads SYGVKD. CDR3 length: 13 amino acids. V shed 6 bases and J 8 bases; nucleotides not matched to a gene: 7. CDR3 DNA sequence: TGTGCCATCAGGGTGACAGGGAGCGATGAGCAGTTCTTC. Protein product: CAIRVTGSDEQFF.

The CDR3 loop reads CASSLLAGDNEQFF. CDR3 in DNA: TGCGCCAGCAGCCTACTAGCGGGGGACAATGAGCAGTTCTTC. The chain couples TRBV10-1 to TRBJ2-1; 11 bases line up with TRBD2. The CDR3 runs 14 residues. V gave up 6 bases and J gave up 5 bases; unmatched junction bases: 3. Germline V CDR1 and CDR2: WNHNN, SYGVQD (reference sequence).

The gene calls are TRBV18 and TRBJ1-1; D is ambiguous. Germline V gene sequence: CDR1 KGHSH, CDR2 LQKENI. The ends were cut back, 1 base at V and 1 base at J, with 4 bases in the middle. There are 13 residues in the CDR3. This chain's CDR3 is CASSPLPNTEAFF. The CDR3 DNA follows: TGTGCCAGCTCACCACTACCGAACACTGAAGCTTTCTTT.

This chain connects TRBV7-7 to TRBJ2-2, with a weak D call TRBD1 (5 bases). Germline V lookup: CDR1 SSHAT, CDR2 FNYEAQ (reference sequence). The V end was cut by 2 bases, the J end by 7 bases, with 20 bases between. The CDR3 covers 17 residues. The DNA of the CDR3 is TGTGCCAGCAGCTTACTTCCCCCCCAGGGTCCTCTCGGGGAGCTGTTTTTT. The encoded protein is CASSLLPPQGPLGELFF. Full variable domain (outside the CDR3, taken from reference TRBV7-7 and TRBJ2-2): GAGVSQSPRYKVTKRGQDVTLRCDPISSHATLYWYQQALGQGPEFLTYFNYEAQPDKSGLPSDRFSAERPEGSISTLTIQRTEQRDSAMYRCASSLLPPQGPLGELFFGEGSRLTVL.

The gene calls are TRBV11-3 and TRBJ2-1; 7 bases fit TRBD2. Germline CDR1 and CDR2: SGHNT and YENEEA. CDR3 length: 15 amino acids. Trimming removed 2 bases from V and 5 bases from J; junction bases left unmatched: 6. The CDR3 sequence: CASSLWTGGNNEQFF. In DNA form, the CDR3 reads TGTGCCAGCAGCTTATGGACGGGGGGTAACAATGAGCAGTTCTTC. The variable domain in full, with the rest retrieved from reference TRBV11-3 and TRBJ2-1, is EAGVVQSPRYKIIEKKQPVAFWCNPISGHNTLYWYLQNLGQGPELLIRYENEEAVDDSQLPKDRFSAERLKGVDSTLKIQPAELGDSAVYLCASSLWTGGNNEQFFGPGTRLTVL.

The V and J genes are TRBV5-1 and TRBJ2-1; TRBD2 matches 11 bases. Trimming at V came to 0 bases and at J to 6 bases, leaving 5 bases not matched to a gene. Germline V gene sequence: CDR1 SGHRS, CDR2 YFSETQ. The CDR3 has 16 amino acids. The CDR3 is CASSLALAGEGNEQFF. The CDR3, as DNA: TGCGCCAGCAGCTTGGCACTAGCGGGAGAGGGCAATGAGCAGTTCTTC. The entire variable domain, with the rest obtained from reference TRBV5-1 and TRBJ2-1, is as follows: KAGVTQTPRYLIKTRGQQVTLSCSPISGHRSVSWYQQTPGQGLQFLFEYFSETQRNKGNFPGRFSGRQFSNSRSEMNVSTLELGDSALYLCASSLALAGEGNEQFFGPGTRLTVL.

In its sample, this clone was seen once. This chain uses TRBV6-5 with TRBJ1-5; tentatively, D is TRBD1 (5 bases). V lost 6 bases and J lost 3, with 12 bases in between. The CDR3 has 14 residues. Germline V CDR1 and CDR2: MNHEY, SVGAGI. The DNA of the CDR3 is TGTGCCAGCAGCCGGGGACTGCTCAATCAGCCCCAGCATTTT. Its translation is CASSRGLLNQPQHF.

V is TRBV19 and J is TRBJ1-5; 12 bases are a match to TRBD1. This CDR3 has 18 residues. Germline CDR1 reads LNHDA; CDR2 reads SQIVND (reference sequence). Trimming cost V 6 bases and J 4 bases; bases outside gene matches: 13. The CDR3 bases are TGTGCCAGTAGCATCGGGACAGGGGGCCTCAAGGGGAATCAGCCCCAGCATTTT. Its translation: CASSIGTGGLKGNQPQHF.